These T cell receptor beta chains were read from a single sample in a study of T cell repertoires in cytomegalovirus infection. TCRdb re-analysed the reads in MiXCR, keeping a single row per CDR3 protein. The sample shows around 500,000 distinct CDR3 sequences, roughly 43% of them seen only once. These receptors are not linked to any known antigen. The sequencing used cultured PBMCs, collected from culture after CMV antigen stimulation. The receptors come from a human donor in good health (CMV status not recorded). Some clones in this sample may be carry-over from other donors' samples. Each CDR3 is given with its conserved first and last residue. A D gene is named only where the DNA matches it firmly. Part of the rows lack a size; the others show once, few, many or a class for expanded clones.

D gene,V gene,clone size,J gene,CDR3 DNA,CDR3 protein
NA,TRBV2,NA,TRBJ1-5,TGTGCCAGCAGTGTAGACATTCAGCCCCAGCATTTT,CASSVDIQPQHF
NA,TRBV15,few,TRBJ1-5,TGTGCCACCAGAGCCCCGGGTCAGCCCCAGCATTTT,CATRAPGQPQHF
NA,TRBV5-1,NA,TRBJ2-7,TGCGCCAGCAGCCCCCGTAATCAGAACTACGAGCAGTACTTC,CASSPRNQNYEQYF
NA,TRBV4-1,NA,TRBJ2-1,TGCGCCAGCAGCCAAGAACCCGTCGGGGGAAGCTCCTACAATGAGCAGTTCTTC,CASSQEPVGGSSYNEQFF
NA,TRBV11-3,many,TRBJ1-1,TGTGCCAGCAGCCCGGGACGGAACACTGAAGCTTTCTTT,CASSPGRNTEAFF
NA,TRBV12-3/TRBV12-4,NA,TRBJ1-5,TGTGCCAGTAGGGTGGGGAATCAGCCCCAGCATTTT,CASRVGNQPQHF
TRBD2,TRBV11-2,NA,TRBJ2-3,TGTGCCAGCAGCCCTCCTAGCGGGGGGCCAGATACGCAGTATTTT,CASSPPSGGPDTQYF
TRBD2,TRBV5-1,NA,TRBJ2-2,TGCGCCAGCAGCTTGGTGCTAGCGGGAGACGGGGAGCTGTTTTTT,CASSLVLAGDGELFF
NA,TRBV19,few,TRBJ2-2,TGTGCCAGTAGTATTTTGGCAGGGTCCATGACCGGGGAGCTGTTTTTT,CASSILAGSMTGELFF
NA,TRBV2,NA,TRBJ1-6,TGTGCCAGCAGTGATGGAACAGGGTCGCATTCACCCCTCCACTTT,CASSDGTGSHSPLHF
NA,TRBV12-3/TRBV12-4,few,TRBJ1-5,TGTGCCAGCAGTTCAGGGGCTCAGCCCCAGCATTTT,CASSSGAQPQHF
NA,TRBV2,NA,TRBJ1-6,TGTGCCAGCAGTGAAGAGGGGGGGGACATAGGGAAGCCACCCCTCCACTTT,CASSEEGGDIGKPPLHF
NA,TRBV5-5,NA,TRBJ2-3,TGTGCCAGCAGCTTGGCCTCGGCAGGCGGGGGCCGCACAGATACGCAGTATTTT,CASSLASAGGGRTDTQYF
NA,TRBV27,NA,TRBJ2-2,TGTGCCAGCAGTTTATCGCCAGGGGGGAGCGGGGAGCTGTTTTTT,CASSLSPGGSGELFF
NA,TRBV12-3/TRBV12-4,NA,TRBJ2-3,TGTGCCAGCAAGTCAAACAGATACACAGATACGCAGTATTTT,CASKSNRYTDTQYF
NA,TRBV6-1,NA,TRBJ1-5,TGTGCCAGCAGTGGGGGCAGGGTCAATCAGCCCCAGCATTTT,CASSGGRVNQPQHF
TRBD2,TRBV7-2,NA,TRBJ2-1,TGTGCCAGCAGCTTTGGACTAGCGGGAGAGCAGTTCTTC,CASSFGLAGEQFF
NA,TRBV6-8,once,TRBJ1-5,TGTGCCAGCGAGGCTGGTCGAGTTAGCAATCAGCCCCAGCATTTT,CASEAGRVSNQPQHF
NA,TRBV12-3/TRBV12-4,few,TRBJ1-1,TGTGCCAGCAGTCCTCCGAGGAGAAAGAACACTGAAGCTTTCTTT,CASSPPRRKNTEAFF
NA,TRBV7-2,few,TRBJ2-2,TGTGCCAGCAGCTTACGGCTAGCAAACACCGGGGAGCTGTTTTTT,CASSLRLANTGELFF
TRBD2,TRBV7-8,NA,TRBJ2-7,TGTGCCAGCAGCTCCCGGGGAGGGGTGGCCTACGAGCAGTACTTC,CASSSRGGVAYEQYF
TRBD1,TRBV29-1,NA,TRBJ1-1,TGCAGCGTTGAAGAACCGGACAGGGAGGCAACTGAAGCTTTCTTT,CSVEEPDREATEAFF
NA,TRBV7-8,NA,TRBJ1-4,TGTGCCAGCAGCTTAGAAGGGACGGGAAATGAAAAACTGTTTTTT,CASSLEGTGNEKLFF
TRBD1,TRBV7-9,NA,TRBJ2-3,TGTGCCAGCAGCCCACCCGGGACAGCAGCTACAGATACGCAGTATTTT,CASSPPGTAATDTQYF
NA,TRBV7-2,few,TRBJ1-6,TGTGCCAGCAGCCCCCGGGACGCCCGGAGCTCCTATAATTCACCCCTCCACTTT,CASSPRDARSSYNSPLHF
TRBD2,TRBV27,NA,TRBJ2-7,TGTGCCAGCAGTCTGGTGCGGGAGGCCTACGAGCAGTACTTC,CASSLVREAYEQYF
NA,TRBV18,NA,TRBJ1-2,TGTGCCAGCTCCAAGATGCAGAGACCAGACTATGGCTACACCTTC,CASSKMQRPDYGYTF
NA,TRBV5-1,NA,TRBJ1-2,TGCGCCAGCAGCACCTCCGGGACCGACTTCTTGGGCTACACCTTC,CASSTSGTDFLGYTF
TRBD1,TRBV6-8,NA,TRBJ1-5,TGTGCCAGCTTACCGGGACAGCAAGGTCCGCCCCAGCATTTT,CASLPGQQGPPQHF
TRBD1,TRBV7-2,few,TRBJ2-7,TGTGCCAGCAGCAGAGGACAGGGGGCGTTCGAGCAGTACTTC,CASSRGQGAFEQYF
NA,TRBV7-2,NA,TRBJ1-1,TGTGCCAGCAGCGACCATGAGGGCACTGAAGCTTTCTTT,CASSDHEGTEAFF
NA,TRBV5-1,NA,TRBJ1-6,TGCGCCAGCAGCTTGGAGACAGCAGAATCACCCCTCCACTTT,CASSLETAESPLHF
NA,TRBV7-2,NA,TRBJ2-5,TGTGCCAGCAGCCTGACGGCCTACCAAGAGACCCAGTACTTC,CASSLTAYQETQYF
NA,TRBV7-8,few,TRBJ2-4,TGTGCCAGCAGCTTAAGACGGATCGGGGGTCTCAAAAACATTCAGTACTTC,CASSLRRIGGLKNIQYF
NA,TRBV11-2,few,TRBJ1-5,TGTGCCAGCAGCTTAGATGGGCAGATCAATCAGCCCCAGCATTTT,CASSLDGQINQPQHF
NA,TRBV18,NA,TRBJ1-4,TGTGCCAGCTCACCACCGCCGGGCGGCTCTGAAAAACTGTTTTTT,CASSPPPGGSEKLFF
TRBD2,TRBV4-1,NA,TRBJ2-3,TGCGCCAGCAGCCAACTAGCGGGGACTAGCACAGATACGCAGTATTTT,CASSQLAGTSTDTQYF
NA,TRBV7-9,NA,TRBJ2-1,TGTGCCAGCAGCTTCCCCCTCCTCGGGTCCTACAATGAGCAGTTCTTC,CASSFPLLGSYNEQFF
NA,TRBV18,NA,TRBJ2-7,TGTGCCAGCTCACCACAGGTGACTGAGCAGTACTTC,CASSPQVTEQYF
NA,TRBV20-1,few,TRBJ2-2,TGCAGTGTCACGGACAGATCCAGGGAGCTGTTTTTT,CSVTDRSRELFF
TRBD1,TRBV7-2,NA,TRBJ2-7,TGTGCCAGCAGCCCCAGACAGGGGGCGGGGTACGAGCAGTACTTC,CASSPRQGAGYEQYF
TRBD2,TRBV12-3/TRBV12-4,NA,TRBJ2-5,TGTGCCAGCAGTCGAACCGGGGTCCGGGGGGGAGAGACCCAGTACTTC,CASSRTGVRGGETQYF
NA,TRBV6-5,NA,TRBJ2-3,TGTGCCAGCAGCCCAACCCAAGCGAGTAGCACAGATACGCAGTATTTT,CASSPTQASSTDTQYF
NA,TRBV7-6,NA,TRBJ2-7,TGTGCCAGCAGCTTCCGGGGGCGGTCCCTCGGACCCTACGAGCAGTACTTC,CASSFRGRSLGPYEQYF
NA,TRBV12-3/TRBV12-4,few,TRBJ2-3,TGTGCCAGCAGTTTAGTGTCGGTGACAGATACGCAGTATTTT,CASSLVSVTDTQYF
NA,TRBV2,once,TRBJ1-1,TGTGCCAGCAGTGCGGGACTTTTGAACACTAAAGCTTTCTTT,CASSAGLLNTKAFF
TRBD1,TRBV5-1,NA,TRBJ1-1,TGCGCCAGCAGCTTGCAACTGACAGGGCGAGCTTTCTTT,CASSLQLTGRAFF
NA,TRBV6-1,NA,TRBJ1-5,TGTGCCAGCAGTGAAGCGAGAGGGACGGGCAATCAGCCCCAGCATTTT,CASSEARGTGNQPQHF
NA,TRBV7-8,many,TRBJ2-5,TGTGCCAGCAGCTTAGCGCTAGGACCGGGGGAGACCCAGTACTTC,CASSLALGPGETQYF